Listed below are T cell receptor beta chains from one sample, sequenced in a study of blood T cell repertoires in COVID-19. Profiled with immunoSEQ multiplex PCR; TCRdb holds only in-frame clones, not every one. The sample holds about 39,000 clones, 85% to 95% seen once. Specimen: peripheral blood. These receptor sequences come from a human donor with active COVID-19. The donor label of this sample is uncertain. CDR3s include the opening cysteine and the closing phenylalanine or tryptophan. A D gene is named only where the DNA matches it firmly. Size tells how often a clone was seen (once, few, many) or the class of an expanded clone, and some rows leave it out.

J gene | V gene | D gene | clone size | CDR3 DNA | CDR3 protein
TRBJ2-7 | TRBV4-1 | NA | NA | TGCGCCAGCAGCCAAGAGCCTTCTCGCCGCCCGGGGGTTGACGAGCAGTACTTC | CASSQEPSRRPGVDEQYF
TRBJ2-7 | TRBV27 | NA | NA | TGTGCCAGCAGTTCCCCGCCTAGCGCGCTAGGCTCCTACGAGCAGTACTTC | CASSSPPSALGSYEQYF
TRBJ2-7 | TRBV4-3 | NA | NA | TGCGCCAGCAGCCAAGATTATGGGGGCGGATACGAGCAGTACTTC | CASSQDYGGGYEQYF
TRBJ1-1 | TRBV7-9 | NA | NA | TGTGCCAGCAGCACGACGCAGGGCTCTGAAGCTTTCTTT | CASSTTQGSEAFF
TRBJ2-5 | TRBV9 | TRBD1 | NA | TGTGCCAGCAGCTGGGGACAGGGTGGCCAAGAGACCCAGTACTTC | CASSWGQGGQETQYF
TRBJ2-7 | TRBV5-4 | TRBD1 | NA | TGTGCCAGCAGCATCCCCGGACAGGGTTCCTCCTACGAGCAGTACTTC | CASSIPGQGSSYEQYF
TRBJ2-7 | TRBV11-2 | TRBD2 | NA | TGTGCCAGCAGCTCCAGGGAGCGGGGGACCTACGAGCAGTACTTC | CASSSRERGTYEQYF
TRBJ2-1 | TRBV4-3 | NA | NA | TGCGCCAGCAGCCACGATCCTTACAGGGAGCAGTTCTTC | CASSHDPYREQFF
TRBJ1-2 | TRBV7-9 | NA | NA | TGTGCCAGCAGCCCCGAAGGGGAGGGTGGCTACACCTTC | CASSPEGEGGYTF
TRBJ2-3 | TRBV28 | TRBD2 | NA | TGTGCCAGCACCCGAGTCGGGGGGGGAGATACGCAGTATTTT | CASTRVGGGDTQYF
TRBJ2-1 | TRBV6-6 | NA | NA | TGTGCCAGCAGTTACGGTCGGGATGAGCAGTTCTTC | CASSYGRDEQFF
TRBJ1-6 | TRBV5-1 | NA | NA | TGCGCCAGCAGCTCGATGGCAGGGGCAAGCCTCCACTTT | CASSSMAGASLHF
TRBJ2-7 | TRBV5-1 | NA | NA | TGCGCCAGCAGCTTGACTCTGCAGGGTCCGGCCGAGCAGTACTTC | CASSLTLQGPAEQYF
TRBJ2-3 | TRBV7-9 | NA | NA | TGTGCCAGCAGCTCCCCGGGGCGGGAAGCAGATACGCAGTATTTT | CASSSPGREADTQYF
TRBJ2-1 | TRBV29-1 | NA | NA | TGCAGCGTCTCCTTCTCCAATGAGCAGTTCTTC | CSVSFSNEQFF
TRBJ2-5 | TRBV4-3 | NA | NA | TGCGCCAGCAGCCAAGCCACGGGTAGCCTCGAGACCCAGTACTTC | CASSQATGSLETQYF
TRBJ2-7 | TRBV19 | NA | NA | TGTGCCAGTAGTATAGGTACACCCAACGAGCAGTACTTC | CASSIGTPNEQYF
TRBJ1-3 | TRBV28 | NA | NA | TGTGCCACCCACTTGGGGGGCTCTGGAAACACCATATATTTT | CATHLGGSGNTIYF
TRBJ2-5 | TRBV10-2 | NA | NA | TGCGCCAGCAGTGAGATGGGGACAATAGGAAAAGAGACCCAGTACTTC | CASSEMGTIGKETQYF
TRBJ2-1 | TRBV11-3 | TRBD2 | NA | TGTGCCAGCAGCTTAGGGGGTAGCGGGACTTACAATGAGCAGTTCTTC | CASSLGGSGTYNEQFF
TRBJ1-6 | TRBV6-5 | TRBD1 | NA | TGTGCCAGCAGTAGACCCCAGGGGGCCCTCCACTTT | CASSRPQGALHF
TRBJ1-2 | TRBV25-1 | NA | once | TGTGCCAGCACTGGCAGGGTCGGGGGCTACACCTTC | CASTGRVGGYTF
TRBJ2-1 | TRBV4-1 | TRBD2 | NA | TGCGCCAGCAGCCAACCGCCTAGCGGGGTCTATGAGCAGTTCTTC | CASSQPPSGVYEQFF
TRBJ1-2 | TRBV19 | NA | few | TGTGCCAGTAGTCCGAAGGGGCCCCACTATGGCTACACCTTC | CASSPKGPHYGYTF
TRBJ2-2 | TRBV29-1 | NA | NA | TGCAGCGTTCCGGGATCGAACACCGGGGAGCTGTTTTTT | CSVPGSNTGELFF
TRBJ1-2 | TRBV2 | NA | NA | TGTGCCAGCAGTGGCCCAACAGGACCTGGGGGCTACACCTTC | CASSGPTGPGGYTF
TRBJ1-2 | TRBV19 | NA | NA | TGTGCCAGTAGCCCAAGAGGTTGGGAGAGGGTGGACTATGGCTACACCTTC | CASSPRGWERVDYGYTF
TRBJ2-7 | TRBV28 | TRBD2 | NA | TGTGCCAGCAGCAGACTAGCGGGAAGATCCGAGCAGTACTTC | CASSRLAGRSEQYF
TRBJ2-3 | TRBV19 | TRBD1 | NA | TGTGCCAGTTCCCACAGGGGGCGTCCAATGTCCACAGATACGCAGTATTTT | CASSHRGRPMSTDTQYF
TRBJ2-7 | TRBV11-2 | NA | NA | TGTGCCAGCAGCCGACAGAGAGACGAGCAGTACTTC | CASSRQRDEQYF
TRBJ1-4 | TRBV29-1 | NA | once | TGCAGCGTTGGGCGGACGGGAAGTAATGAAAAACTGTTTTTT | CSVGRTGSNEKLFF
TRBJ2-2 | TRBV12-5 | NA | NA | TGTGCTAGTGGTTTGTCTGTTGCGAGGGCCGGGGAGCTGTTTTTT | CASGLSVARAGELFF
TRBJ2-7 | TRBV14 | TRBD2 | NA | TGTGCCAGCAGCCAAGGACTAGCGGGAGTATCCGAGCAGTACTTC | CASSQGLAGVSEQYF
TRBJ1-2 | TRBV7-9 | TRBD1 | NA | TGTGCCAGCAGCCCGACGACAGGGTTACGAGGCTACACCTTC | CASSPTTGLRGYTF
TRBJ2-3 | TRBV12-5 | TRBD1 | NA | TGTGCTAGTGGCCAAGGGACAGGGGGGACAGATACGCAGTATTTT | CASGQGTGGTDTQYF
TRBJ2-7 | TRBV11-3 | NA | NA | TGTGCCAGCAGCCAGGGGTCGGGGATGGGCCAGTACTTC | CASSQGSGMGQYF
TRBJ1-1 | TRBV5-1 | NA | NA | TGCGCCAGCAGCGCCGATGGGACATCGAACACTGAAGCTTTCTTT | CASSADGTSNTEAFF
TRBJ1-2 | TRBV27 | NA | NA | TGTGCCAGCTCAACGGGTCCCTATGGCTACACCTTC | CASSTGPYGYTF
TRBJ1-6 | TRBV7-9 | TRBD1 | few | TGTGCCAGCAGCTTAGATCCAGGGGGGAATTCACCCCTCCACTTT | CASSLDPGGNSPLHF
TRBJ2-1 | TRBV19 | NA | NA | TGTGCCAGTAGTAACCCCGGGACAACCTACAATGAGCAGTTCTTC | CASSNPGTTYNEQFF
TRBJ1-2 | TRBV12-3/TRBV12-4 | NA | NA | TGTGCCAGCAGTTTGTCACAGAGCTATGGCTACACCTTC | CASSLSQSYGYTF
TRBJ1-6 | TRBV5-1 | NA | NA | TGCGCCAGCAGCTTGGATGGGAGTCCCCCCAATTCACCCCTCCACTTT | CASSLDGSPPNSPLHF
TRBJ1-6 | TRBV28 | NA | NA | TGTGCCAGCAGTTTGGCAAGGGGAAGCTCCTATAATTCACCCCTCCACTTT | CASSLARGSSYNSPLHF
TRBJ2-5 | TRBV5-1 | NA | NA | TGCGCCAGCACGATGCGGGACGGTAAAAGAGAGACCCAGTACTTC | CASTMRDGKRETQYF
TRBJ1-1 | TRBV6-5 | TRBD1 | NA | TGTGCCATTAAGCTCGGACAGGGAGAGGGAGCTTTCTTT | CAIKLGQGEGAFF
TRBJ1-3 | TRBV18 | TRBD1 | once | TGTGCCAGCTCACCGGGACAGGAAAACACCATATATTTT | CASSPGQENTIYF
TRBJ2-2 | TRBV24-1 | NA | NA | TGTGCCACCAGTGATTTAGGCAGGGTGGACACCGGGGAGCTGTTTTTT | CATSDLGRVDTGELFF
TRBJ2-1 | TRBV7-8 | NA | few | TGTGCCAGCAGCCAAAGGCAGGGGACGTACAATGAGCAGTTCTTC | CASSQRQGTYNEQFF
TRBJ1-6 | TRBV7-2 | NA | once | TGTGCCAGCAGCTTAGATAGTCAGGGAAGCTCCTATAATTCACCCCTCCACTTT | CASSLDSQGSSYNSPLHF
TRBJ1-2 | TRBV19 | TRBD1 | once | TGTGCCAGTACAAAGGGGCGACAGGGGCGGAACTATGGCTACACCTTC | CASTKGRQGRNYGYTF
TRBJ1-5 | TRBV4-3 | NA | NA | TGCGCCAGCAGCCAAGATCGGGTTAATCAGCCCCAGCATTTT | CASSQDRVNQPQHF
TRBJ2-7 | TRBV6-5 | NA | NA | TGTGCCACCACAGGACAGCAACTCTACGAGCAGTACTTC | CATTGQQLYEQYF
TRBJ2-2 | TRBV3-1/TRBV3-2 | TRBD2 | once | TGTGCCAGCAGCCAAGATTATCGGACGGGGGGGCGCACCGGGGAGCTGTTTTTT | CASSQDYRTGGRTGELFF
TRBJ2-7 | TRBV6-2/TRBV6-3 | TRBD2 | NA | TGTGCCAGCAGTTTCCTATCTTTTCTTAGCGGGAGGGCCCTCCCCTACGAGCAGTACTTC | CASSFLSFLSGRALPYEQYF
TRBJ2-3 | TRBV10-3 | TRBD2 | NA | TGTGCCATCAGCGGGACTAGCGGGACCGGCACAGATACGCAGTATTTT | CAISGTSGTGTDTQYF
TRBJ1-4 | TRBV15 | TRBD1 | NA | TGTGCCACCAGCGGGTTGGAGGGGGCGCGGGAAAAACTGTTTTTT | CATSGLEGAREKLFF
TRBJ1-1 | TRBV18 | NA | NA | TGTGCCAGCTCACCATTTGTCCCACAAGAGAACACTGAAGCTTTCTTT | CASSPFVPQENTEAFF
TRBJ2-5 | TRBV6-1 | NA | NA | TGTGCCAGCAGTGAAGCAGGGGGGGGACCAAATCGGGAGACCCAGTACTTC | CASSEAGGGPNRETQYF